This T cell receptor beta chain was profiled in a study of blood T cell repertoires in COVID-19. This table comes from immunoSEQ multiplex PCR, and its TCRdb copy is limited to in-frame clones, with some not included. The table records under 200,000 clones, approximately 86% of them present only once. This CDR3 has 15 residues. J lost 0 bases, V lost 2 bases, and 2 bases had no gene match. The germline gives CDR1 KGHSH, CDR2 LQKENI. The Seattle patients, enrolled during active infection, were followed longitudinally. The sequencing input was peripheral blood. The receptor comes from a woman of 80 years or more with COVID-19, enrolled during active disease. V is TRBV18 and J is TRBJ2-3; the match to TRBD2 covers 7 bases. The CDR3 nucleotides read TGTGCCAGCTCACCAAGTAGCGGGAGCACAGATACGCAGTATTTT. It is translated as CASSPSSGSTDTQYF.